This T cell receptor (beta chain) comes out of a study of blood T cells in healthy people across ages. This clonotype has more than one count but fewer than ten. As yet, its antigen is unknown. Overall study findings and caveats: One million T cells yielded diversity estimates that were considered underestimates. Naive CD4+ cells and diversity were both higher in long-lived donors than in aged donors.

Every donor contributed around 10 milliliters of peripheral blood by blood draw. A second PCR of roughly 7 to 11 cycles used a sample-barcoded 5' primer and a J-beta primer mix. TCRdb analysed the 5' RACE reads with MiXCR anew, one entry per CDR3 protein. The sample holds just under 750,000 distinct CDR3 sequences, approximately 22% seen once. The CDR3 runs to 13 residues. The germline V and J ends were trimmed by 2 bases and 5 bases, with 8 bases remaining between them. Germline V gene data show CDR1 as SGHTA and CDR2 as FQGNSA. Sequencing input: blood. This clonotype was obtained from a man between 65 and 85 years old in good health. V and J are TRBV7-2 and TRBJ2-3, with D uncertain. The CDR3 region is CASSLQTGDTQYF. The CDR3 DNA sequence: TGTGCCAGCAGCTTACAGACCGGAGATACGCAGTATTTT.